The 20 T cell receptor beta chains below all came from one sample that was sequenced in a study of post-analysis software for immune sequencing data. General observations from the study: A few TRBV segments occurring more often in patients than controls included TRBV5-6, TRBV5-1 and TRBV20-1.

These receptors' targets are unknown. The TCR beta cDNA libraries contained unique molecular identifiers. TCRdb re-derived calls from the PCR reads in MiXCR, one entry per CDR3 protein. In the table there are some 800,000 distinct CDR3 sequences, about half of which are singletons. Sequencing input: blood. These receptors all come from a girl aged 10-17 years with multiple sclerosis.

The chain employs TRBV10-3 and TRBJ2-1; TRBD2 aligns across 12 bases. This CDR3 is 16 amino acids long. Germline lookup yields CDR1 ENHRY and CDR2 SYGVKD. Trimming removed 6 bases from V and 6 bases from J; junction bases left unmatched: 9. CDR3 DNA: TGTGCCATCAGACGCTCGACTAGCGGGAGCGTCAATGAGCAGTTCTTC. Residues: CAIRRSTSGSVNEQFF.

This chain uses TRBV6-1 with TRBJ2-3, with D possibly called TRBD1 or TRBD2 (6 bases each). Trimming pared 4 bases from V and 3 bases from J, leaving 11 bases between. The V gene's germline CDR1 is MNHNS and CDR2 SASEGT. This CDR3 has 14 residues. DNA of the CDR3: TGTGCCAGCAGTGCCCTAGGGGGGACAGATACGCAGTATTTT. Translating it yields CASSALGGTDTQYF.

The chain combines TRBV7-9 with TRBJ1-2, with D possibly matching TRBD1 (6 bases). The V gene lost 4 bases and the J gene lost 1 base, with 16 bases spanning the gap. The CDR3 extends over 16 amino acids. From germline, CDR1 is SEHNR and CDR2 FQNEAQ (reference sequence). The CDR3 coding sequence is TGTGCCAGCAGCTACGCTGGGACAAAGAATAACTATGGCTACACCTTC. It translates to CASSYAGTKNNYGYTF.

The count of this clonotype is one. The chain carries TRBV5-1 and TRBJ1-6; no firm D call. CDR1 is SGHRS, CDR2 YFSETQ, per germline. V dropped 1 base and J dropped 7 bases, with 9 bases sitting between them. CDR3 length equals 14 residues. In DNA, the CDR3 is TGCGCCAGCAGCTTGAATCGGTTCAATTCACCCCTCCACTTT. Translating it yields CASSLNRFNSPLHF.

This rearrangement joins TRBV6-1 to TRBJ2-1, with D possibly being TRBD1 (6 bases). There are 16 residues in the CDR3. Trimming cost V 4 bases and J 5 bases, with 18 bases left between them. Germline V gene sequence: CDR1 MNHNS, CDR2 SASEGT. This chain's CDR3 is CASSVLRGVGNNEQFF. CDR3 coding DNA: TGTGCCAGCAGTGTTCTCAGGGGAGTGGGTAACAATGAGCAGTTCTTC.

This clonotype turned up a few times. V and J are TRBV25-1 and TRBJ1-2; no definite D call. Looked up from germline, CDR1 is MGHDK and CDR2 is SYGVNS. This CDR3 region has 15 residues. Trimming cost V 5 bases and J 2 bases, with 15 bases left between them. CDR3 DNA sequence: TGTGCCAGCAGTTGGTCCAGGACCCCCAACTATGGCTACACCTTC. Its protein is CASSWSRTPNYGYTF.

The chain links TRBV5-1 to TRBJ1-2; D ambiguous. From germline, CDR1 is SGHRS and CDR2 YFSETQ. The CDR3 has 13 amino acids. The V and J ends lost 6 bases and 2 bases respectively, with 11 bases between them. The CDR3 sequence is CASKFGPNYGYTF. In DNA form, the CDR3 reads TGCGCCAGCAAATTCGGACCCAACTATGGCTACACCTTC.

V gene TRBV24-1 combines with J gene TRBJ2-5; D is perhaps TRBD2 (7 bases). V was trimmed by 3 bases and J by 4 bases, leaving 17 bases between them. CDR1 is KGHDR and CDR2 is SFDVKD in the germline V gene. CDR3 length equals 16 residues. CDR3 sequence reads: CATSDGQIAGRETQYF. For the CDR3, the DNA is TGTGCCACCAGTGATGGACAGATAGCGGGCCGAGAGACCCAGTACTTC.

In this sample, this clonotype turned up a few times. The V call is TRBV11-2, the J call TRBJ2-5; TRBD1 matches 7 bases. After removal of 6 bases from V and 5 bases from J, the junction contained 12 bases not matched to a gene. Germline V gives CDR1 SGHAT, CDR2 FQNNGV. The CDR3 runs 15 residues. The CDR3 nucleotides are TGTGCCAGCAGACCAGGACAGGTTCGAGGGGAGACCCAGTACTTC. Protein product: CASRPGQVRGETQYF.

V and J are TRBV4-1 and TRBJ2-3; D gene uncertain. The CDR3 has 15 amino acids. Per the germline V gene, CDR1 is MGHRA and CDR2 is YSYEKL. Trimming removed 3 bases at V and 6 bases at J, with 16 bases between. CDR3 residues: CASSHVGVDVDTQYF. The CDR3 bases are TGCGCCAGCAGCCACGTTGGGGTTGACGTGGATACGCAGTATTTT.

To note about this clonotype: Relative to the germline gene, one junction end is altered; a read error may explain this. This rearrangement joins TRBV29-1 to TRBJ2-7; D is undetermined. The J call is uncertain, as TRBJ2-4 better fits the DNA end. This CDR3 has 11 residues. The V gene's germline CDR1 is SQVTM and CDR2 ANQGSEA. This CDR3 is CSVKDSNIQYF. The CDR3 DNA reads as TGCAGCGTTAAAGACTCAAACATTCAGTACTTC.

The chain combines TRBV7-9 with TRBJ2-3, with 9 bases fitting TRBD2. The CDR3 has 14 residues. The germline V gene encodes CDR1 SEHNR and CDR2 FQNEAQ (reference sequence). The trim removed 4 bases at V and 4 bases at J, leaving 3 bases unmatched. DNA of the CDR3: TGTGCCAGCAGCTATAGCGGGAGATCAGATACGCAGTATTTT. Translation gives CASSYSGRSDTQYF.

This clonotype showed up just a few times. The V and J genes are TRBV20-1 and TRBJ1-1; D remains unclear. Germline CDR1 is DFQATT and CDR2 is SNEGSKA (reference sequence). V was trimmed by 2 bases and J by 4 bases, leaving 14 bases between them. This CDR3 is 14 amino acids long. The CDR3 sequence is CSARPPGGPTEAFF. DNA for the CDR3: TGCAGTGCTAGACCCCCGGGAGGCCCCACTGAAGCTTTCTTT.

The chain couples TRBV20-1 to TRBJ2-1, with unresolved D. From germline, CDR1 is DFQATT and CDR2 SNEGSKA (reference sequence). V dropped 3 bases and J dropped 10 bases, with 7 bases sitting between them. The CDR3 is 10 amino acids. Here the CDR3 reads CSARTIEQFF. Written as DNA, the CDR3 is TGCAGTGCTAGGACGATAGAGCAGTTCTTC.

The chain couples TRBV2 to TRBJ2-1; D is unclear. Germline values: CDR1 SNHLY, CDR2 FYNNEI. There are 20 residues in the CDR3. The V gene lost 6 bases and the J gene lost 4 bases, with 31 bases spanning the gap. Written as DNA, the CDR3 is TGTGCCAGCAGCAAAGTGGTCCATCTTAACTCCCCTCGGATTTACAATGAGCAGTTCTTC. This codes for CASSKVVHLNSPRIYNEQFF.

This clonotype occurred a few times. V is TRBV18 and J is TRBJ1-5, with D uncertain. This CDR3 contains 17 residues. V was pared by 6 bases and J by 6 bases, with 24 bases between. The V gene's germline CDR1 is KGHSH and CDR2 LQKENI. The CDR3 coding sequence is TGTGCCAGCTCCCCCAGAGGAGACACCCTGGTAGGTCAGCCCCAGCATTTT. This codes for CASSPRGDTLVGQPQHF. Combining the CDR3 with reference TRBV18 and TRBJ1-5 gives the whole variable domain NAGVMQNPRHLVRRRGQEARLRCSPMKGHSHVYWYRQLPEEGLKFMVYLQKENIIDESGMPKERFSAEFPKEGPSILRIQQVVRGDSAAYFCASSPRGDTLVGQPQHFGDGTRLSIL.

There are a few counts of this clonotype. This sequence joins TRBV29-1 and TRBJ2-3, with 14 bases aligning to TRBD2. Germline trimming cut 1 base from V and 5 bases from J; bases unmatched to any gene: 5. The length of the CDR3 is 16 residues. Germline V gene lookup returns CDR1 SQVTM and CDR2 ANQGSEA. This CDR3 is CSVEGLAGGQEDTQYF. In nucleotides, the CDR3 is TGCAGCGTTGAAGGACTAGCGGGAGGGCAAGAAGATACGCAGTATTTT.

This chain links TRBV12-3 or TRBV12-4 with TRBJ2-5, with TRBD2 identical over 13 bases. The CDR3 is 16 amino acids. Trimming took 4 bases from V and 10 from J; bases not matched to a gene: 12. CDR3 nucleotide sequence: TGTGCCAGCAGTTCCCCCGGACTAGCGGGGGCGGTGGACCAGTACTTC. Protein product: CASSSPGLAGAVDQYF.

J is TRBJ2-6 and V is TRBV29-1; perhaps TRBD2 as D (6 bases). The CDR3 extends over 15 amino acids. Germline-derived CDR1 and CDR2 are SQVTM and ANQGSEA. V was trimmed by 1 base and J by 2 bases, leaving 9 bases between them. The CDR3 here is CSVEGGEAGANVLTF. For the CDR3, the DNA is TGCAGCGTTGAAGGGGGGGAGGCTGGGGCCAACGTCCTGACTTTC.

This clonotype was seen a handful of times. A read error may account for a junction end that differs from germline. The chain employs TRBV9 and TRBJ2-5, with TRBD2 matching 7 bases. Germline V CDR1 and CDR2: SGDLS, YYNGEE. This CDR3 has 15 residues. CDR3 nucleotides: TGTGCCGGCAGCACCTCGGGGGGTCCGGGGGAGACCCAGTACTTC. It specifies CAGSTSGGPGETQYF. Looking up the rest from reference TRBV9 and TRBJ2-5 gives the full variable domain: DSGVTQTPKHLITATGQRVTLRCSPRSGDLSVYWYQQSLDQGLQFLIQYYNGEERAKGNILERFSAQQFPDLHSELNLSSLELGDSALYFCAGSTSGGPGETQYFGPGTRLLVL.